This T cell receptor (beta chain) was sequenced in a study of molecular identifiers for immune sequencing clone quantification. Notes on the study in general: Identical TCR molecules sharing a barcode could underestimate highly expanded clone sizes.

It was with previously described methods and listed TCR primers that bulk TCR libraries were made. TCRdb fed the PCR reads into MiXCR, producing one record per CDR3 protein. The data hold about 640,000 distinct CDR3 sequences, with 20% observed a single time. CDR3 length equals 12 residues. Germline-derived CDR1 and CDR2 are GTSNPN and SVGIG (reference sequence). This clonotype occurred a few times. The antigen is undetermined. A much larger clone differs by one base, so this may be a read error. The sequenced sample consisted of naive CD8+ T cells from blood, with Jurkat cell RNA spiked in. Subset here: FACS-sorted CD8+CD4-CCR7+CD45RA+ naive T cells. The clonotype comes from a human donor in good health. Some libraries in this study had Jurkat cell RNA spiked in. The chain couples TRBV30 to TRBJ2-7; D may match TRBD1 or TRBD2 (5 bases each). CDR3 DNA: TGTGCCTGGAGTGAGGGGACCCTCGAGCGGTACTTC. Its protein is CAWSEGTLERYF.